A selection of T cell receptor beta chains follows, all from one sample in a study of vaccination effects on CD4 cells after COVID-19. The antigens these receptors bind are not known. Sequenced by immunoSEQ multiplex PCR; TCRdb stores in-frame clones only, minus some. This sample has about 66,000 clones, with approximately 80% found just once. Sequencing used CD4+ T cells from PBMCs cultured without peptide, obtained after COVID-19 vaccination. Source of these receptors: a human donor who received a COVID-19 vaccine. The CDR3 runs from the conserved cysteine through the conserved F or W. A D gene is named only where the DNA matches it firmly. The size field is filled for only some rows; it gives once, few, many or a size class.

abundance,j_gene,v_gene,len,d_gene,CDR3aa,CDR3nt
-,TRBJ2-1,TRBV5-8,13,TRBD1,CATPPNRGDEQFF,TGTGCCACACCACCGAACAGGGGAGATGAGCAGTTCTTC
-,TRBJ1-2,TRBV7-2,15,TRBD1,CASSLLLGQSYGYTF,TGTGCCAGCAGCTTACTCCTGGGACAGAGCTATGGCTACACCTTC
-,TRBJ1-6,TRBV30,14,-,CAWSRIGGNSPLHF,TGTGCCTGGAGTCGGATTGGGGGGAATTCACCCCTCCACTTT
-,TRBJ1-1,TRBV6-1,15,-,CASSEARGRVTEAFF,TGTGCCAGCAGTGAAGCTAGGGGCAGGGTCACTGAAGCTTTCTTT
-,TRBJ2-5,TRBV30,14,TRBD2,CAWSVTSGVETQYF,TGTGCCTGGAGTGTGACTAGCGGGGTGGAGACCCAGTACTTC
few,TRBJ1-6,TRBV19,14,-,CASSRKSYNSPLHF,TGTGCCAGTAGTCGGAAGTCCTATAATTCACCCCTCCACTTT
-,TRBJ2-3,TRBV5-1,16,-,CASSAYPDRGTDTQYF,TGCGCCAGCAGCGCGTACCCGGACCGAGGCACAGATACGCAGTATTTT
-,TRBJ2-3,TRBV3-1/TRBV3-2,18,TRBD2,CASSQDPPRRGTTDTQYF,TGTGCCAGCAGCCAAGATCCCCCTAGGCGGGGGACCACAGATACGCAGTATTTT
-,TRBJ1-4,TRBV6-5,11,-,CASLENEKLFF,TGTGCCAGTCTGGAGAATGAAAAACTGTTTTTT
-,TRBJ2-1,TRBV5-1,14,TRBD1,CASSLGAGGDEQFF,TGCGCCAGCAGCTTGGGGGCAGGGGGCGATGAGCAGTTCTTC
-,TRBJ2-1,TRBV18,16,TRBD2,CASSPTRGGRYNEQFF,TGTGCCAGCTCACCAACCCGGGGGGGGAGGTACAATGAGCAGTTCTTC
-,TRBJ1-3,TRBV7-9,14,-,CASSEHISGNTIYF,TGTGCCAGCAGTGAGCACATCTCTGGAAACACCATATATTTT
-,TRBJ2-3,TRBV9,16,TRBD2,CASSELAGGSTDTQYF,TGTGCCAGCAGCGAGCTAGCGGGGGGGAGCACAGATACGCAGTATTTT
-,TRBJ1-4,TRBV30,16,TRBD1,CAWSSDRKPTNEKLFF,TGTGCCTGGAGTTCGGACAGGAAACCAACTAATGAAAAACTGTTTTTT
-,TRBJ1-3,TRBV6-5,13,-,CASERGSGNTIYF,TGTGCCAGCGAGAGGGGGTCTGGAAACACCATATATTTT
medium-sized,TRBJ2-1,TRBV14,13,-,CASSQRGGFEQFF,TGTGCCAGCAGCCAAAGAGGGGGTTTTGAGCAGTTCTTC
-,TRBJ1-5,TRBV7-2,15,-,CASSLQRDSNQPQHF,TGTGCCAGCAGCTTGCAGAGAGATAGCAATCAGCCCCAGCATTTT
-,TRBJ2-2,TRBV6-2/TRBV6-3,15,-,CASSGRGTNTGELFF,TGTGCCAGCAGTGGACGGGGAACGAACACCGGGGAGCTGTTTTTT
-,TRBJ2-4,TRBV23-1,18,TRBD1,CASSLPPEGQGRKNIQYF,TGCGCCAGCAGTCTCCCACCCGAGGGACAGGGCCGCAAAAACATTCAGTACTTC
-,TRBJ2-3,TRBV15,18,TRBD2,CATSRDLSRGGRTDTQYF,TGTGCCACCAGCAGAGATCTTTCTCGGGGAGGGCGGACAGATACGCAGTATTTT
-,TRBJ2-5,TRBV7-3,13,TRBD2,CASGLAAQETQYF,TGTGCCAGCGGACTAGCAGCCCAAGAGACCCAGTACTTC
-,TRBJ2-1,TRBV7-3,14,TRBD1,CASSRDRGSVEQFF,TGTGCCAGCAGCCGGGACAGGGGTAGCGTTGAGCAGTTCTTC
-,TRBJ1-1,TRBV11-2,13,-,CASSRGVGSEAFF,TGTGCCAGCAGCCGCGGGGTTGGGAGTGAAGCTTTCTTT
-,TRBJ2-1,TRBV7-2,14,TRBD1,CASSFQQGAGIQFF,TGTGCCAGCAGCTTCCAACAGGGGGCGGGGATACAGTTCTTC
-,TRBJ2-3,TRBV5-4,14,-,CASSARESTDTQYF,TGTGCCAGCAGTGCGCGCGAAAGCACAGATACGCAGTATTTT
-,TRBJ1-2,TRBV5-4,14,-,CASSLAFNGYGYTF,TGTGCCAGCAGCTTGGCCTTTAACGGCTATGGCTACACCTTC
-,TRBJ2-5,TRBV5-4,13,TRBD1,CASMTGNQETQYF,TGTGCCAGTATGACAGGGAACCAAGAGACCCAGTACTTC
-,TRBJ2-3,TRBV7-2,14,-,CASSFAGSTDTQYF,TGTGCCAGCAGCTTCGCAGGGAGCACAGATACGCAGTATTTT
-,TRBJ1-2,TRBV11-3,15,-,CASSLGWGDDYGYTF,TGTGCCAGCAGCTTAGGGTGGGGGGACGACTATGGCTACACCTTC
-,TRBJ2-5,TRBV5-1,14,-,CASSLDNSYETQYF,TGCGCCAGCAGCTTAGACAACTCGTATGAGACCCAGTACTTC
-,TRBJ1-6,TRBV19,16,-,CASSIAFGQNNSPLHF,TGTGCCAGTAGTATAGCATTCGGACAGAATAATTCACCCCTCCACTTT